The 18 T cell receptor beta chains below come from one sample, sequenced in a study of patients and donors after allogeneic stem cell transplantation. One entry per CDR3 protein, called by TCRdb with MiXCR from the RT-PCR reads. Of approximately 200,000 distinct CDR3 sequences in the sample, roughly two fifths were seen once. The specimen was blood, either unsorted or a sorted T cell fraction (not recorded which). The receptors stem from a human donor who was either an allogeneic HSCT recipient or a stem cell or donor lymphocyte infusion donor (not recorded which). It is not recorded whose cells these are; they may come from a transplant donor.

The rearrangement joins TRBV9 to TRBJ2-3; no firm D call. The CDR3 sequence is 16 residues long. The V end was cut by 1 base, the J end by 0 bases, with 12 bases between. The germline V gene encodes CDR1 SGDLS and CDR2 YYNGEE. CDR3 coding DNA: TGTGCCAGCAGCGTATGGCAGTACTCTAGCACAGATACGCAGTATTTT. It is translated as CASSVWQYSSTDTQYF.

The CDR3 here is CASSVQSGRTSGNTIYF. In nucleotides, the CDR3 is TGTGCCAGCAGTGTGCAATCCGGGAGAACCTCTGGAAACACCATATATTTT. The chain is built from TRBV12-3 or TRBV12-4 and TRBJ1-3; no clear D gene. The V end lost 5 bases, the J end lost 0 bases, and 17 bases lay between the germline ends. The CDR3 is 17 residues long.

V usage is TRBV28 and J usage is TRBJ2-3, with 8 bases identical to TRBD1. With V trimmed by 3 bases and J by 7 bases, 3 bases remained unmatched. The CDR3 length is 13 residues. CDR1 is MDHEN and CDR2 is SYDVKM in the germline V gene. The CDR3: CASSLTGANTQYF. In nucleotides, the CDR3 is TGTGCCAGCAGTTTGACAGGGGCTAATACGCAGTATTTT.

This clonotype was seen a few times. The J gene is TRBJ2-1, the V gene TRBV5-1; D call uncertain. Trimming left V 2 bases short and J 9 bases short, with 12 bases between. This CDR3 has 13 amino acids. The V gene's germline CDR1 is SGHRS and CDR2 YFSETQ. The CDR3 region has the DNA TGCGCCAGCAGCTTAGGCTCCACGGGTGAGCAGTTCTTC. It encodes CASSLGSTGEQFF. Full variable domain (missing parts from reference TRBV5-1 and TRBJ2-1): KAGVTQTPRYLIKTRGQQVTLSCSPISGHRSVSWYQQTPGQGLQFLFEYFSETQRNKGNFPGRFSGRQFSNSRSEMNVSTLELGDSALYLCASSLGSTGEQFFGPGTRLTVL.

There are a few counts of this clonotype. V usage is TRBV5-1 and J usage is TRBJ2-5, with D tentatively TRBD1 or TRBD2 (5 bases each). The CDR3 is 13 amino acids. Trimming took off 4 bases at V and 4 bases at J, with 11 bases between the two ends. The germline CDR1 and CDR2 sequences are SGHRS and YFSETQ. CDR3 coding DNA: TGCGCCAGCAGCCCCGGGACCCGAGAGACCCAGTACTTC. It yields the protein CASSPGTRETQYF.

The rearrangement links TRBV5-1 to TRBJ2-3; possibly TRBD1 for D (5 bases). Trimming removed 5 bases at V and 3 bases at J, with 16 bases between. CDR1 and CDR2 from the germline V gene are SGHRS and YFSETQ. The CDR3 totals 15 residues. The CDR3 DNA reads as TGCGCCAGCAGATGGCAGGGTATCAGTACAGATACGCAGTATTTT. Protein sequence: CASRWQGISTDTQYF.

This chain connects TRBV3-1 to TRBJ1-3; perhaps TRBD1 as D (5 bases). The V and J ends lost 4 bases and 7 bases respectively, with 14 bases between them. Germline V gene lookup returns CDR1 LGHDT and CDR2 YNNKEL (reference sequence). The length of the CDR3 is 14 residues. In DNA form, the CDR3 reads TGTGCCAGCAGCCCCGGGACTGAGAGTAACACCATATATTTT. Residues: CASSPGTESNTIYF.

This clonotype was seen more than once but under ten times. CDR3 coding DNA: TGTGCCAGCAGTCCTCAACCGGGACAGCCCTTTCCAAACACCATATATTTT. Translating it yields CASSPQPGQPFPNTIYF. The chain uses TRBV27 and TRBJ1-3; TRBD1 aligns across 7 bases. The CDR3 sequence is 17 residues long. Trimming at V came to 5 bases and at J to 6 bases, leaving 16 bases not matched to a gene. Germline V gives CDR1 MNHEY, CDR2 SMNVEV (reference sequence).

In its sample, this clonotype was seen a few times. The J gene is TRBJ1-1, the V gene TRBV29-1; TRBD1 matches 8 bases. The germline V gene has CDR1 SQVTM and CDR2 ANQGSEA. V was pared by 6 bases and J by 3 bases, with 6 bases of the junction left unmatched. The CDR3 has 13 amino acids. The CDR3 reads CSVDDRGDTEAFF. The CDR3 nucleotides are TGCAGCGTAGATGACAGGGGTGACACTGAAGCTTTCTTT.

The chain is built from TRBV11-1 and TRBJ1-1; D is perhaps TRBD1 (6 bases). The CDR3 runs to 15 residues. Germline CDR1 reads SGHAT; CDR2 reads FQDESV (reference sequence). V lost 6 bases and J 1 base, leaving 15 bases between the germline ends. The CDR3 loop reads CASSAGQPPNTEAFF. The CDR3, as DNA: TGTGCCAGCAGTGCCGGACAGCCGCCGAACACTGAAGCTTTCTTT.

Details on this clonotype: The junction departs from germline at one end; a sequencing error may be responsible. Here the CDR3 DNA reads TGTGCCAGCAGTTTGGACAGCTTC. Its translation: CASSLDSF. V gene TRBV12-3 or TRBV12-4 combines with J gene TRBJ1-2; D is perhaps TRBD1 (6 bases). CDR3 length: 8 amino acids.

The sample holds a few counts of this clonotype. J is TRBJ1-2 and V is TRBV27; D gene unclear. Trimming removed 3 bases at V and 4 bases at J, with 9 bases between. Germline CDR1 is MNHEY and CDR2 is SMNVEV (reference sequence). CDR3 length equals 13 residues. The CDR3 reads CASSLSNSYGYTF. The CDR3 DNA reads TGTGCCAGCAGTTTGAGTAACAGCTATGGCTACACCTTC.

The chain has TRBV24-1 and TRBJ2-7; D remains unclear. This CDR3 spans 13 amino acids. CDR1 and CDR2 from the germline V gene are KGHDR and SFDVKD. Trimming removed 5 bases from V and 2 bases from J, with 9 bases in between. The CDR3 here is CATSGKDTYEQYF. The CDR3 DNA reads as TGTGCCACCAGTGGTAAGGATACCTACGAGCAGTACTTC.

Only one count was recorded for this clonotype. The conserved phenylalanine or tryptophan is not found at the CDR3 terminus, so this likely reflects a read error. The chain has TRBV6-4 and TRBJ1-6, with 9 bases fitting TRBD1. This CDR3 region has 15 residues. V gave up 6 bases and J gave up 9 bases; unmatched junction bases: 9. CDR1 MRHNA and CDR2 SNTAGT come from the germline V gene. For the CDR3, the DNA is TGTGCCAGCAGCGACCGGGACAGGGTGGGTTCACCCCTCCACTTG. As protein: CASSDRDRVGSPLHL.

The J gene is TRBJ2-2, the V gene TRBV21-1; the table's D call TRBD2 went unverified against the DNA. TRBV21-1 is shown as a pseudogene. The CDR3 is 19 amino acids. The DNA for the CDR3 is TGTGCCAGCAGCAAAGACCGGGACTCCCATCGGGTGAACACCGGGGAGCTGTTTTTT. This gives the protein CASSKDRDSHRVNTGELFF.

This clonotype was seen more than once but under ten times. This rearrangement joins TRBV25-1 to TRBJ1-4; D might be TRBD1 (5 bases). V gave up 2 bases and J gave up 7 bases, with 11 bases separating them. The CDR3 extends over 14 amino acids. Germline lookup yields CDR1 MGHDK and CDR2 SYGVNS. The CDR3 sequence: CASSERGRAEKLFF. For the CDR3, the DNA is TGTGCCAGCAGTGAACGGGGACGGGCTGAAAAACTGTTTTTT.

V and J are TRBV21-1 and TRBJ2-6; the DNA was not used to check the table's D call, TRBD1. TRBV21-1 corresponds to a pseudogene. The CDR3 is made up of 18 amino acids. DNA for the CDR3: TGTGCCAGCAGAAGAGGGACAGAGACCCCTTCTGGGGCCAACGTCCTGACTTTC. This encodes CASRRGTETPSGANVLTF.

The chain recombines TRBV11-2 with TRBJ2-7; tentatively, D is TRBD1 (6 bases). Germline CDR1 SGHAT, CDR2 FQNNGV. Between the trimmed V and J ends, which lost 5 bases and 3 bases, there was a span of 8 bases. The CDR3 contains 12 residues. CDR3 in amino acids: CASSQTGYEQYF. CDR3 DNA sequence: TGTGCCAGCAGCCAGACAGGCTACGAGCAGTACTTC.